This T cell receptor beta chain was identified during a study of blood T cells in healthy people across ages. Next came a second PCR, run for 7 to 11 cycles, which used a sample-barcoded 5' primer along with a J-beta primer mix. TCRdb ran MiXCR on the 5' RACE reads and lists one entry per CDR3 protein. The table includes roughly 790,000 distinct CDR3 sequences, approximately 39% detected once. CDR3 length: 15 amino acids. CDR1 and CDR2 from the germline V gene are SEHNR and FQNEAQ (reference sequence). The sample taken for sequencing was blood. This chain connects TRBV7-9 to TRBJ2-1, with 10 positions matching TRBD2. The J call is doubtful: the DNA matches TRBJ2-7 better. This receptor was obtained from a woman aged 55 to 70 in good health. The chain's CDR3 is CASKTSGLGSHEQYF. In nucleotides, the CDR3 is TGTGCCAGCAAGACTAGCGGGTTGGGCAGCCACGAGCAGTACTTC.